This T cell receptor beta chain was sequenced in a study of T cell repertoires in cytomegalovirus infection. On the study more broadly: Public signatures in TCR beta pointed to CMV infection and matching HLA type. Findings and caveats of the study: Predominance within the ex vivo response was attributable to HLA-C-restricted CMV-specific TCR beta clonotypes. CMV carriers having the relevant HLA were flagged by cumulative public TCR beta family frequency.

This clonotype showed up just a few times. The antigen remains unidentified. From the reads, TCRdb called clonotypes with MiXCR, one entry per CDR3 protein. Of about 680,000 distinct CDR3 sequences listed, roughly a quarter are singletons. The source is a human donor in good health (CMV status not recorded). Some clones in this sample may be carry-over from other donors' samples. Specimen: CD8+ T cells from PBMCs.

CDR3 in DNA: TGTGCCAGCAGTAGAGGACGAATCTACGAGCAGTACGTC. Translated: CASSRGRIYEQYV. This chain uses TRBV5-4 with TRBJ2-7; D not certain. CDR3 length equals 13 residues. Trimming took 5 bases from V and 3 from J, leaving 12 bases between them. Germline CDR1 SGHNT, CDR2 YYREEE (reference sequence).